This T cell receptor beta chain was retrieved from a study of T cell responses to AZD1222 COVID-19 vaccine (dated by TCRdb to the early 2020s). Background for the entire study: A total of 240 or so trial participants underwent TCR sequencing, of whom nearly 210 had received two doses of AZD1222 and 26 had received two doses of the MenACWY control vaccine. Trial participants were enrolled by age into 18-55, 56-69 and 70-plus year subgroups, with approximately 160, 26 and 62 TCR-sequenced participants respectively.

Worth noting for this clone: Its antigen is still unknown. It has no much larger one-base neighbor in the sample; base qualities were not kept.

What the authors observed across the whole study: Because no day 14 peak-response samples were available, the repertoires could be characterized only after the peak T cell response. Reportedly, close to half of the unique spike-specific TCRs recognized epitopes lying outside the regions that are mutated in the B.1.351 and B.1.1.7 variants. Vaccine-associated CD4 TCRs spanned the whole spike protein, with dominant responses in regions 160-218 and 743-854. Participants were mostly white British and included more females than males, and it was suggested by the authors that clonal diversity may have been underestimated. In the small 56-69-year group, the increase in depth fell short of significance, most likely because of low power. After two AZD1222 doses, both the breadth and the depth of spike-specific TCRs were significantly higher than at day 0 and than in MenACWY recipients. Conclusions about previously exposed vaccinees are limited because only six or seven AZD1222 recipients were SARS-CoV-2 seropositive at baseline.

V loses 5 bases, J loses 11 bases, and the germline ends lie 15 bases apart. Spanning cysteine to phenylalanine, the CDR3 consists of 12 amino acids. The kept DNA is CDR3 alone, 36 bases in frame from the first base. The CDR1 and CDR2 encoded by the germline V gene (reference sequence) are LNHDA and SQIVND. The label giving this sample's time point can be read as: about 28 days (+/-7) after the second vaccine dose. AZD1222 recipients given second doses at about 4 weeks or at about 12 weeks were pooled, since spike-specific TCR depth and breadth were not found to differ between the two schedules. Samples from vaccinated people were obtained from the UK trials COV001 and COV002, which included a single-blind randomized controlled phase 2/3 trial of AZD1222 (ChAdOx1 nCoV-19) in healthy adults. Trial participant PBMC samples were collected at day 0 and day 28 after the second dose for TCRbeta chain sequencing.

The CDR3 regions of human TCRbeta chains were analyzed by immunosequencing. In the source study's methods: Repertoire TCRs were matched against a reference library of SARS-CoV-2-specific TCRs generated with the MIRA antigen-specificity platform. Breadth meant the fraction of unique TCRs that were SARS-CoV-2-associated, whereas depth meant the fraction of total T cells that were SARS-CoV-2-associated. Using the MIRA data, each spike-specific TCR was assigned both to the spike region to which the TCR was reactive and to a CD4 or CD8 class. Log10-transformed breadth and depth values were compared by one-way ANOVA with Sidak's multiple comparisons tests. The source is immuneACCESS, and TCRdb retained only in-frame sequences with V and J called. Part of the clones is not carried over; for the studies checked, unresolved V genes explain less than half of this, and the remainder is unexplained. V, J and clone size are taken as reported in that table, and D and trimming were inferred from the DNA itself. The sample data list approximately 150,000 clones, and roughly 84% of these were observed just once. Over 4.5% of the sample is in the top ten clones.

Recombination linked TRBV19 to TRBJ1-1, with the D gene uncertain. Material: peripheral blood, obtained 28 days after the second AZD1222 dose. This sequence originates from an adult who received the AZD1222 COVID-19 vaccine. Here the CDR3 is given as CASSPLSGGAFF. The sequenced DNA: TGTGCCAGTAGTCCTTTGTCTGGAGGGGCTTTCTTT.